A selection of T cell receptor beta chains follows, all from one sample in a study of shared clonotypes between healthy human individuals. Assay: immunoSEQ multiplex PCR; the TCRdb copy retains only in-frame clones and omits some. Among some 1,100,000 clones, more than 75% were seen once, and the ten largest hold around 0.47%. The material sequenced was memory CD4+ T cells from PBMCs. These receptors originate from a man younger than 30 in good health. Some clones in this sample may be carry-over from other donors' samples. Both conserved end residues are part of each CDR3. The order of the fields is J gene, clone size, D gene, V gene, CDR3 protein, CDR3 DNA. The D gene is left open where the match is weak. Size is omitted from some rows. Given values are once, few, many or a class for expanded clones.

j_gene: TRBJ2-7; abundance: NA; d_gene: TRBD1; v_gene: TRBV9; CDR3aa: CASSVGQGNYEQYF; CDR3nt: TGTGCCAGCAGCGTCGGACAGGGAAACTACGAGCAGTACTTC
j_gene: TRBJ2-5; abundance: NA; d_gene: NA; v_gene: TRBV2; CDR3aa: CASSEDYQETQYF; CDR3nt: TGTGCCAGCAGTGAAGACTACCAAGAGACCCAGTACTTC
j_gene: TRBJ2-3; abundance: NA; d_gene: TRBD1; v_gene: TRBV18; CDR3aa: CASSPRDRGPDTQYF; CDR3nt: TGTGCCAGCTCACCAAGGGACAGGGGGCCGGATACGCAGTATTTT
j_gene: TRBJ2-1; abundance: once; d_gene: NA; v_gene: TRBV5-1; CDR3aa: CASSPQGISYNEQFF; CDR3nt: TGCGCCAGCAGCCCCCAGGGGATATCCTACAATGAGCAGTTCTTC
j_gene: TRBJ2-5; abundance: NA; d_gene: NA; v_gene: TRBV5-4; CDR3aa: CASSLLGAGETQYF; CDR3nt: TGTGCCAGCAGCTTGCTAGGGGCAGGAGAGACCCAGTACTTC
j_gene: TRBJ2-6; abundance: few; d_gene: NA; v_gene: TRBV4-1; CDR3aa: CASSHILDLSGANVLTF; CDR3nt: TGCGCCAGCAGCCACATCTTGGACCTCTCTGGGGCCAACGTCCTGACTTTC
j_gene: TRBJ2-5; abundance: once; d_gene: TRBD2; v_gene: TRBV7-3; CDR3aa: CASSSPGLAEAWIETQYF; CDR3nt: TGTGCCAGCAGCTCTCCGGGACTAGCGGAGGCGTGGATAGAGACCCAGTACTTC
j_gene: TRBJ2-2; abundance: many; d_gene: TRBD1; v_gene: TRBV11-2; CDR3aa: CASSSIGQGEGELFF; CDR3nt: TGTGCCAGCAGCTCTATCGGACAGGGTGAAGGGGAGCTGTTTTTT
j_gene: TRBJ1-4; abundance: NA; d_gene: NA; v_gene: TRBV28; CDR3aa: CASSFPGGGEEKLFF; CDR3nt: TGTGCCAGCAGTTTTCCCGGAGGGGGGGAGGAAAAACTGTTTTTT
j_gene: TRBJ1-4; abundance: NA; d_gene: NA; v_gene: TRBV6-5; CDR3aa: CASTDRGKLFF; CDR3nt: TGTGCCAGCACCGATCGAGGGAAACTGTTTTTT
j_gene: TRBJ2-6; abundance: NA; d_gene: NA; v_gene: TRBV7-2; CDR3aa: CASSLSGGSGANVLTF; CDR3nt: TGTGCCAGCAGCTTATCCGGTGGGTCCGGGGCCAACGTCCTGACTTTC
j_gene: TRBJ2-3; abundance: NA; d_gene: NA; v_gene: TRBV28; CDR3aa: CASSFSNALGAQYF; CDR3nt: TGTGCCAGCAGTTTTAGCAACGCCTTAGGGGCGCAGTATTTT
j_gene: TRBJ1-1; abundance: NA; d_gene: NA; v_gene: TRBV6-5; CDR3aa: CASSYPATEAFF; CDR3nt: TGTGCCAGCAGTTACCCCGCCACTGAAGCTTTCTTT
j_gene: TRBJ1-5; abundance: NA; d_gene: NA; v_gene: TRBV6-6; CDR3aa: CASSSEGSNQPQHF; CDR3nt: TGTGCCAGCAGTTCCGAAGGCAGCAATCAGCCCCAGCATTTT
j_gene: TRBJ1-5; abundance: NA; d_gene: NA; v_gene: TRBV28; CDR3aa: CASSSPDSWVIQPQHF; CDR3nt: TGTGCCAGCAGTTCCCCGGACAGTTGGGTAATTCAGCCCCAGCATTTT
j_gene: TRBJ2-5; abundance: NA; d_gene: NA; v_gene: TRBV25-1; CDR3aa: CASSEGKTQYF; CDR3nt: TGTGCCAGCAGTGAGGGGAAGACCCAGTACTTC
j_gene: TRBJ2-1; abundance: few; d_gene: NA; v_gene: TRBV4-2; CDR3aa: CASSQERVGYNEQFF; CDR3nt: TGTGCCAGCAGCCAGGAGCGGGTGGGTTACAATGAGCAGTTCTTC
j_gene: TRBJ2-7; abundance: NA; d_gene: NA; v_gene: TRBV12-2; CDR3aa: CASRSSTSGSCEEQYF; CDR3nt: TGTGCAAGTCGCTCAAGTACTAGCGGGTCTTGTGAGGAGCAGTACTTC
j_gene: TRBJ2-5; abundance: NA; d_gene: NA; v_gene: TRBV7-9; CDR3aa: CASSFSDSPGTQYF; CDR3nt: TGTGCCAGCAGCTTCTCGGACTCGCCAGGGACCCAGTACTTC
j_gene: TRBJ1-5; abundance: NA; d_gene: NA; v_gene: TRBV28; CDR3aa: CASSLGQGRVDQPQHF; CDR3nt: TGTGCCAGCAGTTTGGGGCAGGGCAGGGTTGATCAGCCCCAGCATTTT
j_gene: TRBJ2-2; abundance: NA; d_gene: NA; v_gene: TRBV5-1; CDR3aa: CASSLAGTGELFF; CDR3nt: TGCGCCAGCAGCTTGGCGGGGACCGGGGAGCTGTTTTTT
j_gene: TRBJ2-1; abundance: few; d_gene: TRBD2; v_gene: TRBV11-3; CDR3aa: CASSLVWGGEQFF; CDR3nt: TGTGCCAGCAGCTTAGTCTGGGGGGGTGAGCAGTTCTTC
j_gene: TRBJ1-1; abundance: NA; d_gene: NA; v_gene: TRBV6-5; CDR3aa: CASSYPKNTEAFF; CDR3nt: TGTGCCAGCAGTTACCCCAAAAACACTGAAGCTTTCTTT
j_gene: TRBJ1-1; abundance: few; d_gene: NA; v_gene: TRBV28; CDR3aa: CASSLTAQGKNTEAFF; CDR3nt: TGTGCCAGCAGTTTAACCGCCCAGGGGAAGAACACTGAAGCTTTCTTT
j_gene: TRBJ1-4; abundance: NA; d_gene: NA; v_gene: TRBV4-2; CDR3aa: CASSQDEGVVKLFF; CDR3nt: TGTGCCAGCAGCCAAGATGAGGGGGTTGTAAAACTGTTTTTT
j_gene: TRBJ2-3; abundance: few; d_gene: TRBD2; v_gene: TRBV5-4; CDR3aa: CTAQRERTDTQYF; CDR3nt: TGTACAGCCCAGCGGGAGCGCACAGATACGCAGTATTTT
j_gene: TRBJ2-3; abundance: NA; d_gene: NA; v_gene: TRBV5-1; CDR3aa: CASSLMQGSGDTQYF; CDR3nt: TGCGCCAGCAGCTTGATGCAGGGAAGCGGAGATACGCAGTATTTT
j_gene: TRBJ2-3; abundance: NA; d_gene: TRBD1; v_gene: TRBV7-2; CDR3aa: CASSFLSGTVSTDTQYF; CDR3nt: TGTGCCAGCAGCTTTCTCTCCGGGACAGTGAGCACAGATACGCAGTATTTT
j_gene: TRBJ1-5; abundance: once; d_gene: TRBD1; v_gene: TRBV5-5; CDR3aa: CASSPGQGQNQPQHF; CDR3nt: TGTGCCAGCAGCCCGGGACAGGGGCAAAATCAGCCCCAGCATTTT
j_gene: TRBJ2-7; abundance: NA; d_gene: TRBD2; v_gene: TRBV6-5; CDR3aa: CASSPAAAGLYEQYF; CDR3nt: TGTGCCAGCAGCCCCGCTGCAGCGGGGCTCTACGAGCAGTACTTC
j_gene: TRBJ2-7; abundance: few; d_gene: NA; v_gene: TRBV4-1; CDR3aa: CASSQTPGVASYEQYF; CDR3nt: TGCGCCAGCAGCCAAACCCCAGGGGTCGCATCCTACGAGCAGTACTTC
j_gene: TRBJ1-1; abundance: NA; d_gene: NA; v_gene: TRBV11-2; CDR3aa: CASSLRAGLGTEAFF; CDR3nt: TGTGCCAGCAGCTTGAGGGCAGGTCTGGGGACTGAAGCTTTCTTT
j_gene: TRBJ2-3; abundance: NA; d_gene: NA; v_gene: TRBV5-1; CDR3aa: CASSRRGTDTQYF; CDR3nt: TGCGCCAGCAGCCGGAGGGGCACAGATACGCAGTATTTT
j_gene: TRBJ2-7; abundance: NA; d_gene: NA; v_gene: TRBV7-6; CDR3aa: CASSPQFNQGSEQYF; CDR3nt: TGTGCCAGCAGCCCTCAATTCAATCAGGGTAGCGAGCAGTACTTC
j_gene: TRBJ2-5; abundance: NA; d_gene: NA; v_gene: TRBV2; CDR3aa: CASSDQRLREPQYF; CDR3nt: TGTGCCAGCAGTGATCAGCGGCTCCGAGAGCCCCAGTACTTC
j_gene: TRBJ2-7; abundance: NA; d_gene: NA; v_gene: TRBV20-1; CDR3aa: CSASTPYEQYF; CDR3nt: TGCAGTGCCTCAACCCCCTACGAGCAGTACTTC
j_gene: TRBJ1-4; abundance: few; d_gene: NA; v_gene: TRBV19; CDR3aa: CASSTGRTGLNEKLFF; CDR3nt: TGTGCCAGTAGTACCGGGCGCACAGGGTTGAATGAAAAACTGTTTTTT
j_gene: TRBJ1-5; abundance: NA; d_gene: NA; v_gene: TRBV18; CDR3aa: CASSDVDSNQPQHF; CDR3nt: TGTGCCAGCTCTGACGTAGATAGCAATCAGCCCCAGCATTTT
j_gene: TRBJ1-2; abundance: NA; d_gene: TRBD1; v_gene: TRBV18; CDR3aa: CASSPNRDSNYGYTF; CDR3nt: TGTGCCAGCTCACCAAACAGGGACAGCAACTATGGCTACACCTTC
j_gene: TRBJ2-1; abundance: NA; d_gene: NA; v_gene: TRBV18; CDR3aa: CASSPRANNEQFF; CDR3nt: TGTGCCAGCTCACCACGGGCAAACAATGAGCAGTTCTTC
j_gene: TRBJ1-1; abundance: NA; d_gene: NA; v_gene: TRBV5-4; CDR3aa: CASSLRPSNTEAFF; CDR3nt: TGTGCCAGCAGCTTAAGACCCTCGAACACTGAAGCTTTCTTT
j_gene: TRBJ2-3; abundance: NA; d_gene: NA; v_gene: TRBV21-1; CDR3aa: CASSGGTHTDTQYF; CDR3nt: TGTGCCAGCAGTGGCGGGACCCACACAGATACGCAGTATTTT
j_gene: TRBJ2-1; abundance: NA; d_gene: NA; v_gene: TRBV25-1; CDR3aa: CASSEFGVRAYNEQFF; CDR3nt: TGTGCCAGCAGTGAATTCGGGGTTCGGGCCTACAATGAGCAGTTCTTC
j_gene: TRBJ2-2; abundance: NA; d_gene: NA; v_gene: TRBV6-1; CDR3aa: CASTTATGELFF; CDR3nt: TGTGCCAGCACGACAGCTACCGGGGAGCTGTTTTTT
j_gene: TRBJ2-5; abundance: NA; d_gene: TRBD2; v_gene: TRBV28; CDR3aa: CASSFGGLAGGLQETQYF; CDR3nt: TGTGCCAGCAGTTTCGGTGGACTAGCGGGAGGCCTCCAAGAGACCCAGTACTTC
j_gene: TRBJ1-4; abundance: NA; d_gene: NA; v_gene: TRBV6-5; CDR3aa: CASSYHTQGGDEKLFF; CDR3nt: TGTGCCAGCAGTTACCACACACAGGGAGGAGATGAAAAACTGTTTTTT
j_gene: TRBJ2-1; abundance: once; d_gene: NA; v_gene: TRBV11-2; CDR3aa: CASSFRSRQSSYNEQFF; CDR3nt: TGTGCCAGCAGCTTTCGATCCCGGCAGAGCTCCTACAATGAGCAGTTCTTC
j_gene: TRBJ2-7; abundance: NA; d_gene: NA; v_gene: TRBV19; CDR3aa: CASIDAYYSYEQYF; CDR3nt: TGTGCCAGTATTGATGCCTACTACTCCTACGAGCAGTACTTC
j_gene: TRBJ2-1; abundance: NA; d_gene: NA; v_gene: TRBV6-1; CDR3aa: CASSGVLVNNEQFF; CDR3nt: TGTGCCAGCTCAGGGGTTCTGGTCAACAATGAGCAGTTCTTC
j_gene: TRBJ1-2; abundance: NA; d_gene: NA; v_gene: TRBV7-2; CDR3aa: CASSSAGYGYTF; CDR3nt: TGTGCCAGCAGCTCTGCGGGGTATGGCTACACCTTC